This TCR beta chain was documented in a study of cytomegalovirus exposure and HLA in healthy donors. Turning to this clone: Its matching antigen is unknown.

The study's findings and limits: The study flagged some 180 TCR beta chains as cytomegalovirus-associated.

The study ran its PCR with 60 Vbeta and 13 Jbeta primers. Clones were read by immunoSEQ multiplex PCR, and TCRdb kept only the in-frame ones, dropping some. Of around 250,000 clones listed, approximately 91% are singletons. V trimming: 7 bases; J trimming: 10 bases; junction bases outside the gene matches: 6. CDR3 length: 13 amino acids. From germline, CDR1 is MGHDK and CDR2 SYGVNS. V usage is TRBV25-1 and J usage is TRBJ1-6; 8 nucleotides line up with TRBD1. Sequencing was carried out using PBMCs. This sequence originates from a girl aged 2 to 10 in good health and CMV-seronegative. The chain's CDR3 is CASTGGDRSPLHF. The CDR3 DNA follows: TGTGCCAGCACAGGGGGCGATCGATCACCCCTCCACTTT.